The subject of this entry is one T cell receptor (beta chain). Its cognate antigen is unknown. The data derive from a study of shared clonotypes between healthy human individuals. Study-wide results and caveats: Only blood was sampled, and tissue TCR repertoires likely differ from blood ones.

Subsets obtained from CD4+ cells comprised CD45RA+ naive and CD45RA-negative memory cells. The assay used deep level. Per sorted-subset replicate PCR, input was roughly 220 ng DNA, representing tens of thousands of T cell genomes. Sequencing was performed with immunoSEQ multiplex PCR; in TCRdb, only in-frame clones are kept and a portion is missing. The sample has 550,000 to 850,000 clones; roughly 70% are singletons. Trimming stripped 6 bases from V and 7 bases from J, with 22 bases between. CDR3 length equals 16 residues. CDR1 LNHDA and CDR2 SQIVND come from the germline V gene (reference sequence).

The TCR was taken from a woman aged 25 to 39 in good health. Sequencing used memory CD4+ T cells sorted from blood. Subset meaning: CD45RA-negative fraction. This sequence joins TRBV19 and TRBJ1-5, with no clear D. The CDR3 coding sequence is TGTGCCAGTAGGTTGGGTCGGGAGGTCGCGGGCCAGCCCCAGCATTTT. Translated: CASRLGREVAGQPQHF. Combining the CDR3 with reference TRBV19 and TRBJ1-5 gives the whole variable domain DGGITQSPKYLFRKEGQNVTLSCEQNLNHDAMYWYRQDPGQGLRLIYYSQIVNDFQKGDIAEGYSVSREKKESFPLTVTSAQKNPTAFYLCASRLGREVAGQPQHFGDGTRLSIL.